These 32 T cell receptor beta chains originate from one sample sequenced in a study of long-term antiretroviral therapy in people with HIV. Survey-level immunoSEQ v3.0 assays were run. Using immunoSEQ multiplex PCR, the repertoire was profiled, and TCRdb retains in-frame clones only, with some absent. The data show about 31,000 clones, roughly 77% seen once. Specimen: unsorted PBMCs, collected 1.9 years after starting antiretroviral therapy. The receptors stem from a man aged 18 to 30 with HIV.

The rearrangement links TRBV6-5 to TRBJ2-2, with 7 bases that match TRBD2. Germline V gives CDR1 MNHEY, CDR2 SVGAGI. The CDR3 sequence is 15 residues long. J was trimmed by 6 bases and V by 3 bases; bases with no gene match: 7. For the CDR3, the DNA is TGTGCCAGCAGTTATTCAGGGAGGGGAGCCGGGGAGCTGTTTTTT. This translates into CASSYSGRGAGELFF.

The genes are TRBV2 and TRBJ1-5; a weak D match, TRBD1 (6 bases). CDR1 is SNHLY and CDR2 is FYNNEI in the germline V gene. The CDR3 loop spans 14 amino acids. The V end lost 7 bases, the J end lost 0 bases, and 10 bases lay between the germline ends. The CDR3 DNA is TGTGCCAGCAATACAGGGACTAGCAATCAGCCCCAGCATTTT. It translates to CASNTGTSNQPQHF.

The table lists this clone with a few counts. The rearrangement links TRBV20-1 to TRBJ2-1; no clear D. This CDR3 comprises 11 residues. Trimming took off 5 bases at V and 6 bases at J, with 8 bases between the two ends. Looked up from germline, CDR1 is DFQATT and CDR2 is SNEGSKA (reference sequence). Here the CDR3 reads CSARQFNEQFF. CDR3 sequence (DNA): TGCAGTGCTCGGCAGTTCAATGAGCAGTTCTTC.

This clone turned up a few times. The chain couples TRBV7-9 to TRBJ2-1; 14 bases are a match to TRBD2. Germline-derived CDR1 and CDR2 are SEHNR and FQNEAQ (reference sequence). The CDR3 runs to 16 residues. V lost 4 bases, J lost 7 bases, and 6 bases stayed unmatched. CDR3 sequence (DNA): TGTGCCAGCAGCTCACCGGGACTAGCGGGGGATAATGAGCAGTTCTTC. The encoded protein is CASSSPGLAGDNEQFF.

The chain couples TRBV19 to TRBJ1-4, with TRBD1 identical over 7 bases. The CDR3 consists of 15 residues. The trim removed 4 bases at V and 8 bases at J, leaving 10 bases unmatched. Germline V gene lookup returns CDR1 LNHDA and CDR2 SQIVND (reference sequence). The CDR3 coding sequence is TGTGCCAGTAGTACGTCCGGGACAGTGGAAGAAAAACTGTTTTTT. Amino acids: CASSTSGTVEEKLFF. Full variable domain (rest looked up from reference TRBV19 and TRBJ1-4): DGGITQSPKYLFRKEGQNVTLSCEQNLNHDAMYWYRQDPGQGLRLIYYSQIVNDFQKGDIAEGYSVSREKKESFPLTVTSAQKNPTAFYLCASSTSGTVEEKLFFGSGTQLSVL.

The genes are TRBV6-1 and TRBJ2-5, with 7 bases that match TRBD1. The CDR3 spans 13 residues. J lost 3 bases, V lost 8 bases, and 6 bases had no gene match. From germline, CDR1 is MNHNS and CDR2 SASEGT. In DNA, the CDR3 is TGTGCCAGCTCCTTTGACAGGGAAGAGACCCAGTACTTC. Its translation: CASSFDREETQYF.

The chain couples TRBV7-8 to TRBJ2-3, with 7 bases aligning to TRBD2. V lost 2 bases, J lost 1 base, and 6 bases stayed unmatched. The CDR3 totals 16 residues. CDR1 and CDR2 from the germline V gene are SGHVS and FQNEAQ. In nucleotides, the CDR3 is TGTGCCAGCAGCTTACTAGGGGCGGGGGGCACAGATACGCAGTATTTT. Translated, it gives CASSLLGAGGTDTQYF.

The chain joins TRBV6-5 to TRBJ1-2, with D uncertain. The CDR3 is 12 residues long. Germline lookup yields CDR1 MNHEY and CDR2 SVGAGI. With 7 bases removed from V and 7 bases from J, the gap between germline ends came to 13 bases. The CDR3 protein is CASTHPRGGYTF. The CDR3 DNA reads TGTGCCAGCACCCACCCCCGGGGTGGCTACACCTTC.

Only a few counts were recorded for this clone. DNA for the CDR3: TGTGCCAGTAGTATAGCTGGGACAGGGCGCTATGGCTACACCTTC. It encodes CASSIAGTGRYGYTF. V and J are TRBV19 and TRBJ1-2, with TRBD1 matching over 9 bases. The CDR3 is 15 amino acids. The germline gives CDR1 LNHDA, CDR2 SQIVND (reference sequence). V shed 1 base, J shed 4 bases, and the junction held 4 bases outside the gene matches.

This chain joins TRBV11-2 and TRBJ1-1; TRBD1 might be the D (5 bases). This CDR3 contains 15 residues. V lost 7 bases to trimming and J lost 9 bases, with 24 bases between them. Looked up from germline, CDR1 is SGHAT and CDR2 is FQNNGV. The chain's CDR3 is CASTQVGTGEVKAFF. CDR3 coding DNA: TGTGCCAGCACCCAAGTGGGGACCGGGGAGGTCAAAGCTTTCTTT.

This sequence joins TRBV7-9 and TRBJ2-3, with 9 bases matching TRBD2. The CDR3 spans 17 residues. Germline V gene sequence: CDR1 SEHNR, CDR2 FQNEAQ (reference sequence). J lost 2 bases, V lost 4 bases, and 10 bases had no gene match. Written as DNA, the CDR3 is TGTGCCAGCAGCTATGGGCATAGCGGGGGATACACAGATACGCAGTATTTT. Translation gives CASSYGHSGGYTDTQYF. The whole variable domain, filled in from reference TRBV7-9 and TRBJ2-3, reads DTGVSQNPRHKITKRGQNVTFRCDPISEHNRLYWYRQTLGQGPEFLTYFQNEAQLEKSRLLSDRFSAERPKGSFSTLEIQRTEQGDSAMYLCASSYGHSGGYTDTQYFGPGTRLTVL.

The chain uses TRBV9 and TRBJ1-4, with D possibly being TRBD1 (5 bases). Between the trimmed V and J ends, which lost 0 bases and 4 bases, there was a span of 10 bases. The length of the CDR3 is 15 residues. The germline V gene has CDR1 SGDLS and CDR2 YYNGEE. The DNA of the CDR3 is TGTGCCAGCAGCGTAGAGGGGAGTCGTAATGAAAAACTGTTTTTT. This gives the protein CASSVEGSRNEKLFF.

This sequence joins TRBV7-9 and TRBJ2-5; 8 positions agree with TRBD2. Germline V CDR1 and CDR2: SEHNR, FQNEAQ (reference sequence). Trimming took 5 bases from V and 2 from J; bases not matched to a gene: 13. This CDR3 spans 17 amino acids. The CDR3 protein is CASSLTATSVGQETQYF. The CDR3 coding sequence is TGTGCCAGCAGCCTCACCGCGACTAGCGTGGGGCAAGAGACCCAGTACTTC.

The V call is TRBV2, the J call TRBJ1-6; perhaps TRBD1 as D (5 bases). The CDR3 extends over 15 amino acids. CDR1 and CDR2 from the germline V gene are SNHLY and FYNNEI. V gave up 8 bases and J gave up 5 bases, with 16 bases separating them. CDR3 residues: CASSWDDSDNSPLHF. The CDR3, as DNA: TGTGCCAGCTCCTGGGACGACAGCGATAATTCACCCCTCCACTTT. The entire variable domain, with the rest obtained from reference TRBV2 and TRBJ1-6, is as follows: EPEVTQTPSHQVTQMGQEVILRCVPISNHLYFYWYRQILGQKVEFLVSFYNNEISEKSEIFDDQFSVERPDGSNFTLKIRSTKLEDSAMYFCASSWDDSDNSPLHFGNGTRLTVT.

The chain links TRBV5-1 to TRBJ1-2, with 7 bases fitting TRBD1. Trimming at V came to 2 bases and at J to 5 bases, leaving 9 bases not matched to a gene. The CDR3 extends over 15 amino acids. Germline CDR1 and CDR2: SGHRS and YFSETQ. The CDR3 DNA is TGCGCCAGCAGCTTAAACAGGGGCGCGCGTTATGGCTACACCTTC. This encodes CASSLNRGARYGYTF.

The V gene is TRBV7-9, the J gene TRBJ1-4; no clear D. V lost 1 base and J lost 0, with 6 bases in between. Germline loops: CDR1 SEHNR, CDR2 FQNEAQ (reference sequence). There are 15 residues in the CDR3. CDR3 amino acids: CASSLVLATNEKLFF. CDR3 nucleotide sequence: TGTGCCAGCAGCTTAGTACTTGCAACTAATGAAAAACTGTTTTTT.

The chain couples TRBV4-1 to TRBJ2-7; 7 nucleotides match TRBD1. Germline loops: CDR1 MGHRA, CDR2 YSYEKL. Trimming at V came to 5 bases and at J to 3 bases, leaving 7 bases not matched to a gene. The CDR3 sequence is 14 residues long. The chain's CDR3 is CASSDRPGGYEQYF. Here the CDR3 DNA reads TGCGCCAGCAGCGACCGACCAGGGGGCTACGAGCAGTACTTC.

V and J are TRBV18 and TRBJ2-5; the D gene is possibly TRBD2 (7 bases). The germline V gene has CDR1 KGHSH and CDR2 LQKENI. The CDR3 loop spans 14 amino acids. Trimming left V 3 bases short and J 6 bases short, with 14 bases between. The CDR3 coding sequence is TGTGCCAGCTCACCGACTAGCCAGGGGAAGACCCAGTACTTC. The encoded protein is CASSPTSQGKTQYF.

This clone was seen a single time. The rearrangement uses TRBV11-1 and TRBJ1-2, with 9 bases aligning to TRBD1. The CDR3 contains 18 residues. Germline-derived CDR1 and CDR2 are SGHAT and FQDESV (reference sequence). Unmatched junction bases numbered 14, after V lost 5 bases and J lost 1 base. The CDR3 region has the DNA TGTGCCAGCAGCCGTACGGGGACAGGGCGACCTCTTAACTATGGCTACACCTTC. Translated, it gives CASSRTGTGRPLNYGYTF.

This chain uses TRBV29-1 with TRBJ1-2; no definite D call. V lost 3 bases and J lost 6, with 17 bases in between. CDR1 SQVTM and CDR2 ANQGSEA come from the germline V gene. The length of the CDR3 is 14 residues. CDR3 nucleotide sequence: TGCAGCGTTGATAAGTCAGGCGGATGGGATGGCTACACCTTC. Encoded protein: CSVDKSGGWDGYTF.

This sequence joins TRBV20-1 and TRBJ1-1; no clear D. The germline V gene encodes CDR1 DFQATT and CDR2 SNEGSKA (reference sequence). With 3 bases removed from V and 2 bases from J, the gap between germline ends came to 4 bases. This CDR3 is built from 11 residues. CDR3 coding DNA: TGCAGTGCTAGGGGAAACACTGAAGCTTTCTTT. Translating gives CSARGNTEAFF.

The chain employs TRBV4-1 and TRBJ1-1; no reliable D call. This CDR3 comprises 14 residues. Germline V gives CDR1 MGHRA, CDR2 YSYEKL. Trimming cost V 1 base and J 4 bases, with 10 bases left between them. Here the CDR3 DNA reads TGCGCCAGCAGCCAAGCACTCACCACCACTGAAGCTTTCTTT. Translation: CASSQALTTTEAFF.

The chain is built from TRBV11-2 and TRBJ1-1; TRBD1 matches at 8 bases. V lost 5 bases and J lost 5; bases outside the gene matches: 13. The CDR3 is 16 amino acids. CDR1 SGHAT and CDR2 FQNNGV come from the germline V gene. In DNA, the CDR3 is TGTGCCAGCAGCAAGACAGGGGCGAGGTTCCGAACTGAAGCTTTCTTT. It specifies CASSKTGARFRTEAFF.

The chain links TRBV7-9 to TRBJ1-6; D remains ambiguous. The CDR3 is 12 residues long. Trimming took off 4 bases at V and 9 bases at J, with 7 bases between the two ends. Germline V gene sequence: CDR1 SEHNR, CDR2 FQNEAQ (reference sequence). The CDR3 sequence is CASSSWGSPLHF. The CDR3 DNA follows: TGTGCCAGCAGCTCGTGGGGTTCACCCCTCCACTTT. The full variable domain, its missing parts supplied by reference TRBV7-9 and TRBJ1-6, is DTGVSQNPRHKITKRGQNVTFRCDPISEHNRLYWYRQTLGQGPEFLTYFQNEAQLEKSRLLSDRFSAERPKGSFSTLEIQRTEQGDSAMYLCASSSWGSPLHFGNGTRLTVT.

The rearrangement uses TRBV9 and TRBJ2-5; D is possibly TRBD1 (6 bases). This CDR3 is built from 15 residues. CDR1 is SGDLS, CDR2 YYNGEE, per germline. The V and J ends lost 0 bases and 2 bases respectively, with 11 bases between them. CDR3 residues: CASSVGWGRQETQYF. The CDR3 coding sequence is TGTGCCAGCAGCGTAGGGTGGGGGCGGCAAGAGACCCAGTACTTC.

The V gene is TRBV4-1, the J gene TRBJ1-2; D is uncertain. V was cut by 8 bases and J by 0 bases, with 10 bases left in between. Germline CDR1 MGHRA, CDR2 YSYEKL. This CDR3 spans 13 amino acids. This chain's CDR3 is CASGGMANYGYTF. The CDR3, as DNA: TGCGCCAGCGGTGGGATGGCTAACTATGGCTACACCTTC.

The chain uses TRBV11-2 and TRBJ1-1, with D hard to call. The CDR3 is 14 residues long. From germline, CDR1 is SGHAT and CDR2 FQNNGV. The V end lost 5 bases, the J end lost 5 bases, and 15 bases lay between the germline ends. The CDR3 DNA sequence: TGTGCCAGCAGCCCCCAGGTTGACCTGACTGAAGCTTTCTTT. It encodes CASSPQVDLTEAFF.

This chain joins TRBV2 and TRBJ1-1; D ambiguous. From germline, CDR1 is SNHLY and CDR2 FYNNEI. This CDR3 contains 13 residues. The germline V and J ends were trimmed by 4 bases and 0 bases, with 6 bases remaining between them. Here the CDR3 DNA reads TGTGCCAGCAGTGCAGGAATGAACACTGAAGCTTTCTTT. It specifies CASSAGMNTEAFF.

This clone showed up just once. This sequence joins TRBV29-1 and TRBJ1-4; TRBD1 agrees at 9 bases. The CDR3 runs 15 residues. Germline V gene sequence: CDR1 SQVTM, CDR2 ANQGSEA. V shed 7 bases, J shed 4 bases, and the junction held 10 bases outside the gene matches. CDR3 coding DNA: TGCAGCGCCGCGGGACAGGGAACGGGTAATGAAAAACTGTTTTTT. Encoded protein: CSAAGQGTGNEKLFF.

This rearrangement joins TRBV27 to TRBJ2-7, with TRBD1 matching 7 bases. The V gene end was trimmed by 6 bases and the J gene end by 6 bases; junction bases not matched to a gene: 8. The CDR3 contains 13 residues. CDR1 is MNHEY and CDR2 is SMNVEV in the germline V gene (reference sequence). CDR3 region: CASSQNRDSEQYV. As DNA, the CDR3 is TGTGCCAGCAGCCAGAACAGGGACAGCGAGCAGTACGTC.

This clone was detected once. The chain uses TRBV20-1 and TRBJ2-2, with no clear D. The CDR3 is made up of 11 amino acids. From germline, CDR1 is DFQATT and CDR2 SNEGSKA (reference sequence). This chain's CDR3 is CAVGETGELFF. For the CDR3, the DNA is TGCGCCGTGGGCGAGACCGGGGAGCTGTTTTTT.

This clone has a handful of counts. CDR3 DNA: TGTGCCACCAAGGACAGGGACCTTGGCTACACCTTC. This encodes CATKDRDLGYTF. The chain links TRBV19 to TRBJ1-2, with 8 bases fitting TRBD1. The CDR3 runs 12 residues. With 10 bases clipped from V and 7 bases from J, the junction kept 8 bases outside the gene matches. Germline CDR1 is LNHDA and CDR2 is SQIVND (reference sequence).